Sequencing of this T cell receptor beta chain was carried out in a study of blood T cell repertoires in COVID-19. Whole-study context: Researchers got acute and convalescent COVID-19 samples from the United States, Italy and Spain. T cells, B-cell-depleted T cells, or PBMCs supplied cDNA or gDNA.

The CDR3 contains 16 residues. V lost 1 base and J lost 10, with 16 bases in between. CDR1 is KGHDR and CDR2 is SFDVKD in the germline V gene. Under the authors' procedure: Amplification of reference gene primers was used by the study to estimate nucleated cell counts. The data were produced by immunoSEQ multiplex PCR, yet TCRdb's version contains in-frame clones alone and is incomplete. From that table come the V and J calls and clone size; the DNA was used to work out D and trimming. The table shows around 140,000 clones, with approximately 90% occurring only once. V and J are TRBV24-1 and TRBJ1-6, with D tentatively TRBD1 (5 bases). This TCR derives from a man aged 50 to 59 with active or convalescent COVID-19. Sequenced sample: peripheral blood. This CDR3 reads CATSDLRRRGRSPLHF. DNA of the CDR3: TGTGCCACCAGTGATTTACGGCGGAGGGGCAGATCACCCCTCCACTTT.